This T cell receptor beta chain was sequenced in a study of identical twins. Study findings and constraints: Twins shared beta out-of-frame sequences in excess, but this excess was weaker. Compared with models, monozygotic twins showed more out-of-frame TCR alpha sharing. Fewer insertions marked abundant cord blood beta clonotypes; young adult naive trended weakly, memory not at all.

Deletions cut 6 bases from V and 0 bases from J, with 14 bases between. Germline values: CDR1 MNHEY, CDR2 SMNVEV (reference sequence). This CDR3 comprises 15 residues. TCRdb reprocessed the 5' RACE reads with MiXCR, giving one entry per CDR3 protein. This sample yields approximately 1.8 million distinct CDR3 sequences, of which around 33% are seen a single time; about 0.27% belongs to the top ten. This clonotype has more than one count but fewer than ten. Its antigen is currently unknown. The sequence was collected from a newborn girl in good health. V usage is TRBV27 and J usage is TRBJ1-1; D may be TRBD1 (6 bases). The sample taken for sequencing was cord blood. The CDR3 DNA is TGTGCCAGCAGCCGAAACAGGGAGCTGAACACTGAAGCTTTCTTT. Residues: CASSRNRELNTEAFF.